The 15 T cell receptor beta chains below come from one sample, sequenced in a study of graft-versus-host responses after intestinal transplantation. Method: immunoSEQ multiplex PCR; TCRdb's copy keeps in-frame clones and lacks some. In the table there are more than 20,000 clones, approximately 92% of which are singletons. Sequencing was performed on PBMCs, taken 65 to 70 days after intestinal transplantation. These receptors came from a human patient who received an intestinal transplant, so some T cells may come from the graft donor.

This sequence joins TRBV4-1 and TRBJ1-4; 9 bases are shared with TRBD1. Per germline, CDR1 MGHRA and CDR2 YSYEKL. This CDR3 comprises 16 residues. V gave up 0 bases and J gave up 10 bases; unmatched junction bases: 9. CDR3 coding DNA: TGCGCCAGCAGCCAAGAGGACAGGGGTACTAATCTAAAACTGTTTTTT. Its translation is CASSQEDRGTNLKLFF.

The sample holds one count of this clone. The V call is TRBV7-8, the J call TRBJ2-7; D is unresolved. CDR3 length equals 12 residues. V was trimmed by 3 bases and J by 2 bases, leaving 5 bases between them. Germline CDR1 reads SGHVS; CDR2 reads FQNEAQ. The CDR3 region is CASSFGAYEQYF. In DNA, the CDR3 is TGTGCCAGCAGCTTTGGGGCCTACGAGCAGTACTTC.

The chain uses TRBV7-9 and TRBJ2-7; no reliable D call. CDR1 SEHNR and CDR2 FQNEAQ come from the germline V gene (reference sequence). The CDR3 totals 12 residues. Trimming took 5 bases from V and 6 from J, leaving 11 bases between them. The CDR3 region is CASSLGSGEQYF. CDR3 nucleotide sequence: TGTGCCAGCAGCCTCGGATCGGGCGAGCAGTACTTC.

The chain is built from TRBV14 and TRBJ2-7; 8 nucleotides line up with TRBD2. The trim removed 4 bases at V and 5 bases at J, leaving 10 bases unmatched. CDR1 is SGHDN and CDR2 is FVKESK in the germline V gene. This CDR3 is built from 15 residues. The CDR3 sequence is CASSPMVAGFHEQYF. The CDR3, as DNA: TGTGCCAGCAGCCCAATGGTAGCGGGGTTCCACGAGCAGTACTTC.

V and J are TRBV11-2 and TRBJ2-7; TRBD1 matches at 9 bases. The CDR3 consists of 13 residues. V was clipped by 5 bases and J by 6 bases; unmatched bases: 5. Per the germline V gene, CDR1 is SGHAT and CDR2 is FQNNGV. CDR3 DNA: TGTGCCAGCAGCCGAGGACAGGGGATCGAGCAGTACTTC. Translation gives CASSRGQGIEQYF.

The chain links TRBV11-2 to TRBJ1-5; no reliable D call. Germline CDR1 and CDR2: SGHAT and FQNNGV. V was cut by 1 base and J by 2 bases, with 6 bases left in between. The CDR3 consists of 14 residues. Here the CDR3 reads CASSLAGGNQPQHF. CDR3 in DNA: TGTGCCAGCAGCTTAGCTGGGGGCAATCAGCCCCAGCATTTT.

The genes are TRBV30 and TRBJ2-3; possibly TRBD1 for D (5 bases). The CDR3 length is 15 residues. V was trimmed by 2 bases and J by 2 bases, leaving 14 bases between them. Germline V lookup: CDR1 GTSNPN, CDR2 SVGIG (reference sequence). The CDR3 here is CAWSLGDPFTDTQYF. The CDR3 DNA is TGTGCCTGGAGTTTAGGGGATCCTTTCACAGATACGCAGTATTTT.

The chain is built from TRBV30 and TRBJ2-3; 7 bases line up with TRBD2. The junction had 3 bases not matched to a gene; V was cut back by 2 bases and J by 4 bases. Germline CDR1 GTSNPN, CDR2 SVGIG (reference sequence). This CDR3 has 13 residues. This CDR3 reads CAWSPGLADTQYF. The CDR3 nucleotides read TGTGCCTGGAGTCCCGGACTAGCAGATACGCAGTATTTT.

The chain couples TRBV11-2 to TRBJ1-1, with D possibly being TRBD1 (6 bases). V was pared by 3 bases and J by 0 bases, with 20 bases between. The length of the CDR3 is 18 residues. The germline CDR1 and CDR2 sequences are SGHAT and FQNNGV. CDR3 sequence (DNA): TGTGCCAGCAGCTTCGGGGGGGGCTTGGGACGCATGAACACTGAAGCTTTCTTT. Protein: CASSFGGGLGRMNTEAFF.

The CDR3 reads CASSSGTVENEQFF. CDR3 DNA sequence: TGCGCCAGCAGCTCGGGGACAGTTGAGAATGAGCAGTTCTTC. The chain couples TRBV5-1 to TRBJ2-1, with 7 nucleotides matching TRBD1. With 3 bases clipped from V and 7 bases from J, the junction kept 7 bases outside the gene matches. Germline V gene sequence: CDR1 SGHRS, CDR2 YFSETQ. This CDR3 is 14 amino acids long.

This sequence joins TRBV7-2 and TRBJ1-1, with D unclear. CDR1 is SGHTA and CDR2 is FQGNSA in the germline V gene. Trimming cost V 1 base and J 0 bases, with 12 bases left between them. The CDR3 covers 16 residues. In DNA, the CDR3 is TGTGCCAGCAGCTTAGGAGCGATACGGATGAACACTGAAGCTTTCTTT. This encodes CASSLGAIRMNTEAFF.

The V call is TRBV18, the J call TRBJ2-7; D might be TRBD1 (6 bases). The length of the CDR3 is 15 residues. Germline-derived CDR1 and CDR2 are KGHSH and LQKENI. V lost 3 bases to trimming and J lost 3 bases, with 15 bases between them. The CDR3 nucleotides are TGTGCCAGCTCACCTGCTGGGGGCCAGCTCTACGAGCAGTACTTC. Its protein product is CASSPAGGQLYEQYF.

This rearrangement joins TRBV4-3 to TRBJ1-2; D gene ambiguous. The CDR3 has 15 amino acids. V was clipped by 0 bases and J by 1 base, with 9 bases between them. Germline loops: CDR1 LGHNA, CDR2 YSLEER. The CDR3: CASSQEGTFNYGYTF. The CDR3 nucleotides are TGCGCCAGCAGCCAAGAGGGCACCTTTAACTATGGCTACACCTTC.

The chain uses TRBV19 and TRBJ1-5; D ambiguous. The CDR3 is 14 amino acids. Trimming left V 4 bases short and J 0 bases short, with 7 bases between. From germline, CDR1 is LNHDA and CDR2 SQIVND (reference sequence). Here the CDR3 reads CASSNDFSNQPQHF. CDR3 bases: TGTGCCAGTAGTAACGATTTTAGCAATCAGCCCCAGCATTTT.

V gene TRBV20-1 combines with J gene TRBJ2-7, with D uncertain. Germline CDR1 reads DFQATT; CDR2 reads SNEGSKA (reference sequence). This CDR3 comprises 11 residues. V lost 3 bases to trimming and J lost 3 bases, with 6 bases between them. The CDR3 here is CSASLNYEQYF. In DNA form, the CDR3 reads TGCAGTGCTAGTTTGAACTACGAGCAGTACTTC.